This is a list of T cell receptor beta chains from one sample in a study of blood T cell repertoires in COVID-19. This table comes from immunoSEQ multiplex PCR, and its TCRdb copy is limited to in-frame clones, with some not included. The sample includes some 180,000 clones, 76% of them seen just once. The sample was peripheral blood. The origin of the receptors is a woman in her forties or fifties with active or convalescent COVID-19. Each CDR3 is given with its conserved first and last residue. D genes are given only for firm matches. Clone size is shown for a subset of rows, as once, few, many or a class of expanded clone.

CDR3 protein,CDR3 DNA,clone size,V gene,D gene,J gene,CDR3 length
CSAESGTGVGEQYF,TGCAGCGCTGAATCCGGGACAGGGGTTGGCGAGCAGTACTTC,.,TRBV29-1,TRBD1,TRBJ2-7,14
CASSQGGDRVGGEKLFF,TGCGCCAGCAGCCAAGGAGGGGACAGGGTTGGAGGTGAAAAACTGTTTTTT,.,TRBV4-3,TRBD1,TRBJ1-4,17
CASSYAGGNTGELFF,TGTGCCAGCAGTTACGCGGGGGGGAACACCGGGGAGCTGTTTTTT,.,TRBV4-2,TRBD2,TRBJ2-2,15
CASSGRADTQYF,TGTGCCAGCAGTGGCCGCGCAGATACGCAGTATTTT,once,TRBV25-1,.,TRBJ2-3,12
CASRTGNTEAFF,TGTGCCAGTAGAACAGGGAACACTGAAGCTTTCTTT,.,TRBV19,.,TRBJ1-1,12
CATSRDAAALRSSPLHF,TGTGCCACCAGCAGAGATGCGGCGGCTCTACGGAGTTCACCCCTCCACTTT,few,TRBV15,.,TRBJ1-6,17
CASSMSRDQPQHF,TGTGCCAGTAGTATGAGTCGTGATCAGCCCCAGCATTTT,.,TRBV19,.,TRBJ1-5,13
CASSLGPGQSYEQYF,TGTGCCAGCAGCTTGGGTCCGGGACAGTCCTACGAGCAGTACTTC,.,TRBV5-5,TRBD1,TRBJ2-7,15
CASGNEGSYEQYF,TGTGCCAGCGGAAACGAGGGATCCTACGAGCAGTACTTC,.,TRBV6-5,.,TRBJ2-7,13
CAWRDRGTGELFF,TGTGCCTGGAGGGATAGGGGCACCGGGGAGCTGTTTTTT,.,TRBV30,.,TRBJ2-2,13
CASTPLGDSLYGYTF,TGTGCCAGCACCCCCCTTGGGGACAGTCTCTATGGCTACACCTTC,once,TRBV6-6,TRBD1,TRBJ1-2,15
CATSKGANYGYTF,TGTGCCACCAGCAAGGGGGCCAACTATGGCTACACCTTC,.,TRBV15,TRBD1,TRBJ1-2,13
CASSRRDREAYGYTF,TGCGCCAGCAGCCGCAGGGACAGGGAGGCCTATGGCTACACCTTC,.,TRBV4-3,TRBD1,TRBJ1-2,15
CASSWTAGETQYF,TGTGCCAGCAGTTGGACAGCGGGGGAGACCCAGTACTTC,once,TRBV6-2/TRBV6-3,.,TRBJ2-5,13
CASSETSGSLETQYF,TGTGCCAGCAGCGAAACTAGCGGGAGTTTAGAGACCCAGTACTTC,.,TRBV7-8,TRBD2,TRBJ2-5,15
CSAQGPETQYF,TGCAGTGCCCAGGGTCCAGAGACCCAGTACTTC,once,TRBV20-1,.,TRBJ2-5,11
CASSLGVSRNQETQYF,TGTGCCAGCAGCTTGGGGGTTAGCCGAAACCAAGAGACCCAGTACTTC,.,TRBV5-5,.,TRBJ2-5,16
CATHSFSLLRGNSPLHF,TGTGCCACCCACAGCTTCTCACTCCTTCGGGGTAATTCACCCCTCCACTTT,.,TRBV10-3,.,TRBJ1-6,17
CASSLGVAGVRETQYF,TGTGCCAGCAGCTTGGGAGTAGCGGGAGTTAGGGAGACCCAGTACTTC,.,TRBV7-7,TRBD2,TRBJ2-5,16
CASSLPTGRGYEQYF,TGTGCCAGCAGTTTACCCACAGGGAGGGGCTACGAGCAGTACTTC,.,TRBV27,.,TRBJ2-7,15
CASRTGQNTGELFF,TGTGCCAGCAGAACAGGGCAGAACACCGGGGAGCTGTTTTTT,.,TRBV6-6,.,TRBJ2-2,14
CASSLEGLNTEAFF,TGTGCCAGCAGCTTAGAGGGCCTCAACACTGAAGCTTTCTTT,many,TRBV7-3,.,TRBJ1-1,14
CASSETRSTNEKLFF,TGTGCCAGCAGCGAGACACGTTCAACTAATGAAAAACTGTTTTTT,.,TRBV7-9,.,TRBJ1-4,15
CASSSGVGGYTF,TGTGCCAGCTCTTCGGGGGTAGGGGGCTACACCTTC,.,TRBV11-2,.,TRBJ1-2,12
CASSAGQPFWAFF,TGTGCCAGCAGTGCGGGACAGCCCTTTTGGGCTTTCTTT,.,TRBV6-6,TRBD1,TRBJ1-1,13
CASSPLAGAGETQYF,TGTGCCAGCAGCCCTCTAGCGGGGGCAGGGGAGACCCAGTACTTC,.,TRBV3-1/TRBV3-2,TRBD2,TRBJ2-5,15
CATSDSLGQGAKGANVLTF,TGTGCCACCAGTGATTCCCTGGGACAGGGGGCGAAAGGGGCCAACGTCCTGACTTTC,.,TRBV24-1,TRBD1,TRBJ2-6,19
CASSYSPGLNTEAFF,TGTGCCAGCAGTTACTCGCCAGGTTTGAACACTGAAGCTTTCTTT,few,TRBV6-5,.,TRBJ1-1,15
CASSASGGDTEAFF,TGTGCCAGCAGCGCTTCGGGGGGAGACACTGAAGCTTTCTTT,.,TRBV9,.,TRBJ1-1,14
CASSPSDSSSYNEQFF,TGTGCCAGCTCACCGTCCGACAGTTCGTCCTACAATGAGCAGTTCTTC,.,TRBV18,.,TRBJ2-1,16
CASSGSGRADEQFF,TGCGCCAGCAGCGGTAGCGGGAGGGCCGATGAGCAGTTCTTC,.,TRBV5-1,TRBD2,TRBJ2-1,14
CASSVGGSYEQYF,TGTGCCAGCAGTGTGGGGGGGTCCTACGAGCAGTACTTC,.,TRBV25-1,TRBD2,TRBJ2-7,13
CASRGSGGSEQYF,TGTGCCAGCAGGGGCAGTGGAGGTAGCGAGCAGTACTTC,once,TRBV28,.,TRBJ2-7,13
CAWTLQGNTEAFF,TGTGCCTGGACTCTACAGGGGAACACTGAAGCTTTCTTT,few,TRBV30,.,TRBJ1-1,13
CASSSQGAASGNTIYF,TGTGCCAGCAGCTCCCAGGGGGCCGCGTCTGGAAACACCATATATTTT,.,TRBV7-2,TRBD1,TRBJ1-3,16
CASSSRGTDTQYF,TGTGCCAGCAGCTCCAGAGGTACAGATACGCAGTATTTT,.,TRBV7-9,.,TRBJ2-3,13
CASSPALAPGYNEQFF,TGTGCCAGCAGCCCGGCACTAGCGCCAGGGTACAATGAGCAGTTCTTC,many,TRBV7-8,TRBD2,TRBJ2-1,16
CASRRLLETQYF,TGTGCCAGCAGGAGACTATTGGAGACCCAGTACTTC,.,TRBV6-5,.,TRBJ2-5,12
CASSGQTSGGPYEQYF,TGTGCCAGCAGCGGTCAGACTAGCGGGGGCCCCTACGAGCAGTACTTC,.,TRBV5-5,TRBD2,TRBJ2-7,16
CASSEGGSNNEQFF,TGTGCCAGCAGTGAAGGGGGCAGCAACAATGAGCAGTTCTTC,.,TRBV6-1,.,TRBJ2-1,14
CASSESGTYEQYF,TGCGCCAGCAGTGAGTCTGGGACTTACGAGCAGTACTTC,.,TRBV10-1,.,TRBJ2-7,13
CASSLGTGPANEKLFF,TGTGCCAGCAGCCTCGGGACAGGTCCTGCTAATGAAAAACTGTTTTTT,.,TRBV7-2,TRBD1,TRBJ1-4,16
CASSQDRYGNQYGYTF,TGCGCCAGCAGCCAAGATCGCTACGGGAACCAGTATGGCTACACCTTC,.,TRBV4-3,.,TRBJ1-2,16
CASSQEGAGPYGYTF,TGTGCCAGCAGCCAAGAAGGGGCAGGCCCCTATGGCTACACCTTC,few,TRBV14,.,TRBJ1-2,15
CASSLEGNTDGELFF,TGTGCCAGCAGCTTAGAGGGTAACACCGATGGGGAGCTGTTTTTT,.,TRBV7-3,.,TRBJ2-2,15
CASSEALPGSRRTEAFF,TGTGCCAGCAGTGAAGCCCTTCCTGGCAGTAGGAGGACTGAAGCTTTCTTT,.,TRBV6-1,.,TRBJ1-1,17
CASSLIGDEQYF,TGTGCCAGCAGCTTAATAGGGGACGAGCAGTACTTC,.,TRBV5-6,.,TRBJ2-7,12
CASRTGDQPQHF,TGTGCCAGCAGGACAGGAGATCAGCCCCAGCATTTT,.,TRBV25-1,.,TRBJ1-5,12
CASSPPWDTNYGYTF,TGTGCCAGCTCACCACCCTGGGACACAAACTATGGCTACACCTTC,.,TRBV18,.,TRBJ1-2,15
CASSLRQGNTEAFF,TGTGCCAGCAGCTTGAGACAGGGGAACACTGAAGCTTTCTTT,few,TRBV13,TRBD1,TRBJ1-1,14
CASSETGFSGNTIYF,TGTGCCAGCAGCGAGACAGGCTTCTCTGGAAACACCATATATTTT,.,TRBV2,.,TRBJ1-3,15